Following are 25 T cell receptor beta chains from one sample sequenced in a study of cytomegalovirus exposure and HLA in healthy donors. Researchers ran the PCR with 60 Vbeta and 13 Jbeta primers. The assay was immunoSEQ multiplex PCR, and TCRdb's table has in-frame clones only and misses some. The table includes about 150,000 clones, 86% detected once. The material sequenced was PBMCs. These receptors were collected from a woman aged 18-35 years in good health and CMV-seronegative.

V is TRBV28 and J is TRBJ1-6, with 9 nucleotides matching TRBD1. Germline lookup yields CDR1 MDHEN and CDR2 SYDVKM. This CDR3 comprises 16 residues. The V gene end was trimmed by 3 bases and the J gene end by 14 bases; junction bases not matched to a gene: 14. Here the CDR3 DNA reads TGTGCCAGCAGTTTGGGCTTACAGGGGGCCCCTTACACCCTCCACTTT. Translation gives CASSLGLQGAPYTLHF.

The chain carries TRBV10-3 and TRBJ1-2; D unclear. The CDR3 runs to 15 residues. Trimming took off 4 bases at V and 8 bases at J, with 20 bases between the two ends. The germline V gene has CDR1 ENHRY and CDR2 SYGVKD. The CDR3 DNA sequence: TGTGCCATCAGTGGTGAAAGACGGGAATCAGAGGGCTACACCTTC. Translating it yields CAISGERRESEGYTF.

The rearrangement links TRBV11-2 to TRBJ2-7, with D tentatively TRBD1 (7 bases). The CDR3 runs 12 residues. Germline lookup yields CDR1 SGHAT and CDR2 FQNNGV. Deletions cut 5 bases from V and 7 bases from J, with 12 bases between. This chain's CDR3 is CASSKTGREQYF. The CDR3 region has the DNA TGTGCCAGCAGCAAGACAGGGAGGGAGCAGTACTTC.

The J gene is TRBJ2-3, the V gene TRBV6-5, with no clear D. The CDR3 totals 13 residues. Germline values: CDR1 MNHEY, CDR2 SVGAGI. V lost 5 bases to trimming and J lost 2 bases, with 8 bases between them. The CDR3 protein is CASSVSNTDTQYF. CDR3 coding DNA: TGTGCCAGCAGTGTTAGTAACACAGATACGCAGTATTTT.

CDR3 coding DNA: TGCGCCAGCAGCTTCGGGGGGGGCGACGAAAAACTGTTTTTT. Protein sequence: CASSFGGGDEKLFF. V is TRBV5-1 and J is TRBJ1-4; D may be TRBD1 (6 bases). CDR1 SGHRS and CDR2 YFSETQ come from the germline V gene. CDR3 length equals 14 residues. Trimming took 2 bases from V and 8 from J, leaving 13 bases between them.

The chain's CDR3 is CASSPIQGLGETQYF. CDR3 bases: TGTGCCAGCTCACCCATACAGGGCCTTGGGGAGACCCAGTACTTC. This rearrangement joins TRBV18 to TRBJ2-5, with D tentatively TRBD1 (6 bases). Germline CDR1 and CDR2: KGHSH and LQKENI. The V end lost 3 bases, the J end lost 5 bases, and 16 bases lay between the germline ends. The CDR3 runs 15 residues.

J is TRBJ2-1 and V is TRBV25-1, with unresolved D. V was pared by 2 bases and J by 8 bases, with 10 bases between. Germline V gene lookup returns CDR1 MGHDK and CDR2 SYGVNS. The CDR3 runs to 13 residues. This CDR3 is CASSEGPRDEQFF. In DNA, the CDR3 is TGTGCCAGCAGTGAAGGGCCCCGCGATGAGCAGTTCTTC.

The CDR3 protein is CASAATTPYGYTF. The CDR3 bases are TGTGCCAGCGCGGCCACCACTCCCTATGGCTACACCTTC. The rearrangement links TRBV28 to TRBJ1-2; D gene uncertain. The germline gives CDR1 MDHEN, CDR2 SYDVKM. V was cut by 8 bases and J by 4 bases, with 14 bases left in between. This CDR3 has 13 amino acids.

CDR3: CASIPSGSYNEQFF. For the CDR3, the DNA is TGTGCCAGCATCCCCAGTGGGAGCTACAATGAGCAGTTCTTC. The V call is TRBV5-6, the J call TRBJ2-1; tentative D call: TRBD2 (5 bases). V was shortened by 6 bases and J by 3 bases, with 13 bases between the two germline ends. The CDR3 consists of 14 residues. Germline V gene data show CDR1 as SGHDT and CDR2 as YYEEEE. The full variable domain, with the rest looked up from reference TRBV5-6 and TRBJ2-1, is DAGVTQSPTHLIKTRGQQVTLRCSPKSGHDTVSWYQQALGQGPQFIFQYYEEEERQRGNFPDRFSGHQFPNYSSELNVNALLLGDSALYLCASIPSGSYNEQFFGPGTRLTVL.

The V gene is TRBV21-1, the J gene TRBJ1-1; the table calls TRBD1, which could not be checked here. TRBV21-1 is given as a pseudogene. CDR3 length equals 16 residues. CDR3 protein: CASSKKRTGGLTEAFF. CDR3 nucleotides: TGTGCCAGCAGCAAAAAGAGGACAGGGGGCCTCACTGAAGCTTTCTTT.

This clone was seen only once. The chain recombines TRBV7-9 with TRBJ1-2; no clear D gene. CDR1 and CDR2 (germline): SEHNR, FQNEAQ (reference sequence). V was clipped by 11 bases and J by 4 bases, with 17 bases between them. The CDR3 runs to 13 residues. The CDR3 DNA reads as TGTGCCGGGTCCAGCGGCGGACTCTATGGCTACACCTTC. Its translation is CAGSSGGLYGYTF.

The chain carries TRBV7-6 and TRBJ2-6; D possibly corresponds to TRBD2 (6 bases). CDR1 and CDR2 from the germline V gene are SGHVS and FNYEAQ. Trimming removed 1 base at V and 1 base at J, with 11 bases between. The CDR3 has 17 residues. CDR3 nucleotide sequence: TGTGCCAGCAGCTTAGATTACGGGGGATCTGGGGCCAACGTCCTGACTTTC. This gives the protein CASSLDYGGSGANVLTF. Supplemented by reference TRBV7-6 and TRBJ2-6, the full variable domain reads GAGVSQSPRYKVTKRGQDVALRCDPISGHVSLYWYRQALGQGPEFLTYFNYEAQQDKSGLPNDRFSAERPEGSISTLTIQRTEQRDSAMYRCASSLDYGGSGANVLTFGAGSRLTVL.

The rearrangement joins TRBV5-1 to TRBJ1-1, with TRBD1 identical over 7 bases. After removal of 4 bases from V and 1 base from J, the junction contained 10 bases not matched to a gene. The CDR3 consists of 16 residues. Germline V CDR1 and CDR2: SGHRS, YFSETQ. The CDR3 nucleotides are TGCGCCAGCAGCCTAGATTGGCGACAGGGGAACACTGAAGCTTTCTTT. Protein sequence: CASSLDWRQGNTEAFF.

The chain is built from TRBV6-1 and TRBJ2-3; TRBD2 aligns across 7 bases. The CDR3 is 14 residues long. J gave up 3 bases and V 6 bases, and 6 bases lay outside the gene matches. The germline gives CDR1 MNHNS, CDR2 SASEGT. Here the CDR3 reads CASSWNGGTDTQYF. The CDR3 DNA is TGTGCCAGCAGCTGGAACGGGGGGACAGATACGCAGTATTTT.

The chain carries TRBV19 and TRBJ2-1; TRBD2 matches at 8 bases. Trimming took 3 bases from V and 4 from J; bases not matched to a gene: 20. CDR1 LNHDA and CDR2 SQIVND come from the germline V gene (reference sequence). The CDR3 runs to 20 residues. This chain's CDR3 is CASSITGTLAGTREYNEQFF. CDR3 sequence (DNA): TGTGCCAGTAGTATTACGGGGACTCTAGCGGGCACCCGGGAATACAATGAGCAGTTCTTC. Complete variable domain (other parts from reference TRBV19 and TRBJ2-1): DGGITQSPKYLFRKEGQNVTLSCEQNLNHDAMYWYRQDPGQGLRLIYYSQIVNDFQKGDIAEGYSVSREKKESFPLTVTSAQKNPTAFYLCASSITGTLAGTREYNEQFFGPGTRLTVL.

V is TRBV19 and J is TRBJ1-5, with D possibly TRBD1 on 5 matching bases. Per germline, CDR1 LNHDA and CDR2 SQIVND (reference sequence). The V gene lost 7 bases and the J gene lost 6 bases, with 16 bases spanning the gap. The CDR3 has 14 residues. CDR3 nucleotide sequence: TGTGCCAGTATCCACCGGGGGGGAAGTCAGCCCCAGCATTTT. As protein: CASIHRGGSQPQHF.

The DNA of the CDR3 is TGTGCCAGCAGTGACGGGACTAGCGGGGAGGTAGATACGCAGTATTTT. Amino acids: CASSDGTSGEVDTQYF. The chain uses TRBV6-4 and TRBJ2-3; 13 nucleotides match TRBD2. Germline values: CDR1 MRHNA, CDR2 SNTAGT. V trimming: 2 bases; J trimming: 5 bases; junction bases outside the gene matches: 4. The CDR3 totals 16 residues.

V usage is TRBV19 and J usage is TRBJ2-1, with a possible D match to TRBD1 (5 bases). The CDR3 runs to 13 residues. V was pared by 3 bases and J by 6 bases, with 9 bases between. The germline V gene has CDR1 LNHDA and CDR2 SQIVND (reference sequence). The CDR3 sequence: CASSMGQLNEQFF. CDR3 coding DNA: TGTGCCAGTAGTATGGGGCAGCTCAATGAGCAGTTCTTC.

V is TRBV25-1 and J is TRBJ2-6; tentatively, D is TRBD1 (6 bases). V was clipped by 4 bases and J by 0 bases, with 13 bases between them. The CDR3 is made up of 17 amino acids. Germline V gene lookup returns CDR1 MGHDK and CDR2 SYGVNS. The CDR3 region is CASSAGHGVSGANVLTF. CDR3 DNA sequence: TGTGCCAGCAGTGCGGGACACGGGGTCTCTGGGGCCAACGTCCTGACTTTC.

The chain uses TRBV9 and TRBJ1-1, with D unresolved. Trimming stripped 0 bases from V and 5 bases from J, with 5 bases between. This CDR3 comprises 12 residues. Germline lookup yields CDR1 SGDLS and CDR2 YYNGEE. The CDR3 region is CASSVDSTEAFF. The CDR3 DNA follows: TGTGCCAGCAGCGTAGACAGTACTGAAGCTTTCTTT. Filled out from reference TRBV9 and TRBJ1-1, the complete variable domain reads DSGVTQTPKHLITATGQRVTLRCSPRSGDLSVYWYQQSLDQGLQFLIQYYNGEERAKGNILERFSAQQFPDLHSELNLSSLELGDSALYFCASSVDSTEAFFGQGTRLTVV.

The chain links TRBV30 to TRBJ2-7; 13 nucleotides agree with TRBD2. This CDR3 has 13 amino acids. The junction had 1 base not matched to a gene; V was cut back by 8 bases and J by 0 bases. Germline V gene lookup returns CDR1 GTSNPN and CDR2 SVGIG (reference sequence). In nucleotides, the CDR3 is TGTGCCCGGACTAGCGGGAGCTCCTACGAGCAGTACTTC. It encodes CARTSGSSYEQYF.

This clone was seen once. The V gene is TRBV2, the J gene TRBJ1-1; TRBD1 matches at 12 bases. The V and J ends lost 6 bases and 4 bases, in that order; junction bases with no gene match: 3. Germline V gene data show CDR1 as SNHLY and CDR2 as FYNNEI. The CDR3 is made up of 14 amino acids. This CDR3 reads CASRGTGGGTEAFF. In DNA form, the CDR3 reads TGTGCCAGCAGGGGGACAGGGGGCGGCACTGAAGCTTTCTTT. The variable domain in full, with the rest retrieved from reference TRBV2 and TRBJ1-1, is EPEVTQTPSHQVTQMGQEVILRCVPISNHLYFYWYRQILGQKVEFLVSFYNNEISEKSEIFDDQFSVERPDGSNFTLKIRSTKLEDSAMYFCASRGTGGGTEAFFGQGTRLTVV.

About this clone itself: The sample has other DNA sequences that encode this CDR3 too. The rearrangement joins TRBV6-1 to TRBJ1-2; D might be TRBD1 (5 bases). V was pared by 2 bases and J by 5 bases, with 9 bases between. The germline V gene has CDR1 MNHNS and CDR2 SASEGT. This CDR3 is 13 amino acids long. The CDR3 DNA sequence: TGTGCCAGCAGTGAACAGGGTTCGTATGGCTACACCTTC. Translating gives CASSEQGSYGYTF.

The CDR3 region is CASSQLAGTSTDTQYF. In DNA, the CDR3 is TGTGCCAGCAGCCAATTAGCGGGGACTAGCACAGATACGCAGTATTTT. The genes are TRBV5-4 and TRBJ2-3; 8 bases map to TRBD2. The length of the CDR3 is 16 residues. V gave up 4 bases and J gave up 0 bases; unmatched junction bases: 7. CDR1 is SGHNT, CDR2 YYREEE, per germline (reference sequence).

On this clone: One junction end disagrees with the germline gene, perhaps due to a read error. Here the CDR3 reads CSSSLAGRRNYGYTF. In DNA, the CDR3 is TGTTCCAGCAGCTTAGCCGGACGGAGGAATTATGGCTACACCTTC. The chain has TRBV7-9 and TRBJ1-2; D ambiguous. Germline-derived CDR1 and CDR2 are SEHNR and FQNEAQ (reference sequence). The CDR3 has 15 amino acids.